This TCR beta chain was captured by sequencing in a study of T cells in Graves' hyperthyroidism and ophthalmopathy. CDR3 length: 16 residues. Trimming cost V 4 bases and J 8 bases; bases outside gene matches: 16. The V gene's germline CDR1 is KGHSH and CDR2 LQKENI. This clonotype showed up many times. TCR beta CDR3 region amplification was performed from RNA transcripts. The HTBI primer set served for first-round RT-PCR of the TCR CDR3. MiXCR, run by TCRdb on the multiplex PCR reads, gives a single entry per CDR3 protein. The table lists about 360,000 distinct CDR3 sequences, just under 25% of them singletons.

The receptor comes from a man aged 50-59 years with Graves' hyperthyroidism. The rearrangement links TRBV18 to TRBJ1-1; 7 bases are shared with TRBD1. The sequenced sample consisted of blood. Here the CDR3 reads CASSLPRKRQGLEAFF. DNA of the CDR3: TGTGCCAGCTCACTGCCCCGAAAACGACAGGGACTGGAAGCTTTCTTT.